The 24 T cell receptor beta chains below all came from one sample that was sequenced in a study of cytomegalovirus exposure and HLA in healthy donors. Both 60 Vbeta primers and 13 Jbeta primers went into the PCR. Sequencing used immunoSEQ multiplex PCR; TCRdb keeps in-frame clones, though not all of them. Counted here are 150,000 to 180,000 clones, approximately 80% occurring once; the ten biggest clones make up roughly 5.5%. Specimen: PBMCs. These receptors all come from a woman between 35 and 50 years old in good health and CMV-seropositive.

This sequence joins TRBV7-2 and TRBJ2-7; 7 bases map to TRBD2. Trimming removed 6 bases from V and 2 bases from J; junction bases left unmatched: 7. The CDR3 is 14 residues long. Germline CDR1 is SGHTA and CDR2 is FQGNSA. CDR3 in amino acids: CASSWETSPYEQYF. The CDR3 DNA reads as TGTGCCAGCAGTTGGGAGACTAGCCCCTACGAGCAGTACTTC.

The rearrangement joins TRBV10-1 to TRBJ2-7; 8 nucleotides line up with TRBD2. Germline V gives CDR1 WNHNN, CDR2 SYGVQD (reference sequence). With V trimmed by 0 bases and J by 4 bases, 5 bases remained unmatched. This CDR3 spans 15 amino acids. In DNA, the CDR3 is TGCGCCAGCAGTGAGTCGGCGGGAGGACTGTACGAGCAGTACTTC. As protein: CASSESAGGLYEQYF.

The rearrangement links TRBV7-8 to TRBJ2-7; 8 bases are a match to TRBD2. Germline V gives CDR1 SGHVS, CDR2 FQNEAQ. The junction had 8 bases not matched to a gene; V was cut back by 1 base and J by 3 bases. This CDR3 spans 16 amino acids. CDR3 region: CASSLVTSGGLYEQYF. The CDR3 DNA reads TGTGCCAGCAGCTTAGTAACCAGCGGGGGCCTCTACGAGCAGTACTTC.

This clone came up once. This rearrangement joins TRBV4-1 to TRBJ1-1; the D is unclear. The germline V and J ends were trimmed by 1 base and 1 base, with 4 bases remaining between them. Germline lookup yields CDR1 MGHRA and CDR2 YSYEKL. The CDR3 consists of 13 residues. The chain's CDR3 is CASSQGGNTEAFF. DNA for the CDR3: TGCGCCAGCAGCCAAGGAGGGAACACTGAAGCTTTCTTT.

The rearrangement joins TRBV6-1 to TRBJ1-5, with a weak D call TRBD1 (5 bases). CDR3 size: 16 residues. V gave up 3 bases and J gave up 9 bases, with 21 bases separating them. Looked up from germline, CDR1 is MNHNS and CDR2 is SASEGT. This CDR3 is CASSDPLGQGRWPQHF. CDR3 nucleotide sequence: TGTGCCAGCAGTGACCCCCTCGGGCAGGGTAGATGGCCCCAGCATTTT.

The chain links TRBV2 to TRBJ2-7, with 11 bases lining up with TRBD1. This CDR3 is 14 amino acids long. The ends lost 10 bases at V and 3 bases at J; junction bases unmatched: 8. Per germline, CDR1 SNHLY and CDR2 FYNNEI. The DNA of the CDR3 is TGTGCCACCCGGCAAGGGACAGGGGGCTACGAGCAGTACTTC. It specifies CATRQGTGGYEQYF.

The CDR3: CASSVGGLAGVETQYF. CDR3 nucleotides: TGTGCCAGCAGCGTCGGGGGACTAGCGGGAGTAGAGACCCAGTACTTC. This rearrangement joins TRBV9 to TRBJ2-5, with 14 bases that match TRBD2. The CDR3 is 16 amino acids. Germline CDR1 is SGDLS and CDR2 is YYNGEE. V gave up 2 bases and J gave up 4 bases; unmatched junction bases: 4.

The gene calls are TRBV18 and TRBJ1-2; 10 positions agree with TRBD1. Germline V gene data show CDR1 as KGHSH and CDR2 as LQKENI. V was clipped by 4 bases and J by 4 bases; unmatched bases: 9. CDR3 size: 16 residues. CDR3 residues: CASSRTGTGESYGYTF. The CDR3 DNA reads as TGTGCCAGCTCACGCACCGGGACAGGGGAGAGCTATGGCTACACCTTC. Drawing the rest from reference TRBV18 and TRBJ1-2, the complete variable domain is NAGVMQNPRHLVRRRGQEARLRCSPMKGHSHVYWYRQLPEEGLKFMVYLQKENIIDESGMPKERFSAEFPKEGPSILRIQQVVRGDSAAYFCASSRTGTGESYGYTFGSGTRLTVV.

The V gene is TRBV28, the J gene TRBJ1-4, with D tentatively TRBD1 (6 bases). Germline V gene data show CDR1 as MDHEN and CDR2 as SYDVKM. CDR3 length: 13 residues. Trimming stripped 8 bases from V and 9 bases from J, with 16 bases between. The CDR3 loop is CASGQQGDQKLFF. The CDR3 DNA reads TGTGCCAGCGGGCAACAGGGTGATCAAAAACTGTTTTTT.

This chain uses TRBV10-1 with TRBJ2-3; perhaps TRBD2 as D (5 bases). The V gene's germline CDR1 is WNHNN and CDR2 SYGVQD (reference sequence). Trimming cost V 0 bases and J 3 bases, with 22 bases left between them. CDR3 size: 19 residues. The CDR3: CASSESGQGWGDLTDTQYF. In DNA, the CDR3 is TGCGCCAGCAGTGAGTCCGGCCAAGGGTGGGGAGATTTGACAGATACGCAGTATTTT.

CDR3 protein: CASSFQGTEAFF. The CDR3 nucleotides read TGCGCCAGCAGCTTCCAGGGAACTGAAGCTTTCTTT. The chain carries TRBV5-1 and TRBJ1-1, with D maybe TRBD1 (5 bases). The V end was cut by 2 bases, the J end by 5 bases, with 7 bases between. Germline values: CDR1 SGHRS, CDR2 YFSETQ. The CDR3 sequence is 12 residues long.

This clone showed up just a few times. DNA for the CDR3: TGTGCCAGCAGCTTAGCTCTAGCGGGGGACGAGCAGTACTTC. This gives the protein CASSLALAGDEQYF. This chain links TRBV5-6 with TRBJ2-7; TRBD2 matches 10 bases. The CDR3 consists of 14 residues. V dropped 2 bases and J dropped 5; count of bases not matched to a gene: 4. The germline V gene has CDR1 SGHDT and CDR2 YYEEEE.

This clone appeared once. The chain combines TRBV2 with TRBJ2-3; 7 bases are shared with TRBD2. In germline, CDR1 is SNHLY, CDR2 FYNNEI. The V segment lost 6 bases and the J segment 2 bases; nucleotides outside the gene matches: 8. This CDR3 region has 15 residues. Written as DNA, the CDR3 is TGTGCCAGCAGCGCCGGGGGAGGGAACACAGATACGCAGTATTTT. Its translation: CASSAGGGNTDTQYF.

The V and J genes are TRBV28 and TRBJ2-7; tentative D call: TRBD1 (5 bases). Looked up from germline, CDR1 is MDHEN and CDR2 is SYDVKM. The CDR3 is 14 residues long. V was cut by 2 bases and J by 3 bases, with 11 bases left in between. CDR3 DNA: TGTGCCAGCAGTTTACAGGGAATGGACTACGAGCAGTACTTC. This sequence encodes CASSLQGMDYEQYF.

The chain is built from TRBV7-2 and TRBJ2-1, with TRBD1 matching 9 bases. Germline CDR1 SGHTA, CDR2 FQGNSA. V lost 5 bases and J lost 4; bases outside the gene matches: 6. The CDR3 runs to 15 residues. CDR3 nucleotide sequence: TGTGCCAGCAGCCCCTGGACAGGGGCGTACAATGAGCAGTTCTTC. It specifies CASSPWTGAYNEQFF.

This clone has just one count. The rearrangement links TRBV2 to TRBJ2-1; 9 bases agree with TRBD1. The CDR3 has 13 amino acids. Germline-derived CDR1 and CDR2 are SNHLY and FYNNEI. V gave up 9 bases and J gave up 6 bases; unmatched junction bases: 6. The DNA for the CDR3 is TGTGCCAGTCGACAGGGGGTTAGCAATGAGCAGTTCTTC. Translation: CASRQGVSNEQFF. Full variable domain (remainder filled in from reference TRBV2 and TRBJ2-1): EPEVTQTPSHQVTQMGQEVILRCVPISNHLYFYWYRQILGQKVEFLVSFYNNEISEKSEIFDDQFSVERPDGSNFTLKIRSTKLEDSAMYFCASRQGVSNEQFFGPGTRLTVL.

The sample holds one count of this clone. The chain combines TRBV18 with TRBJ2-1, with D perhaps TRBD2 (5 bases). Germline values: CDR1 KGHSH, CDR2 LQKENI. Deletions cut 3 bases from V and 5 bases from J, with 11 bases between. This CDR3 comprises 14 residues. In nucleotides, the CDR3 is TGTGCCAGCTCACCCCTTCTCGGGAACAATGAGCAGTTCTTC. Amino acids: CASSPLLGNNEQFF.

The gene calls are TRBV4-1 and TRBJ2-7; 8 bases are shared with TRBD2. CDR1 and CDR2 from the germline V gene are MGHRA and YSYEKL. The CDR3 runs 15 residues. The V gene end was trimmed by 0 bases and the J gene end by 5 bases; junction bases not matched to a gene: 6. CDR3 sequence: CASSQDRTSSNEQYF. The CDR3 nucleotides are TGCGCCAGCAGCCAAGATCGGACTAGCTCTAACGAGCAGTACTTC.

V and J are TRBV5-1 and TRBJ2-7, with TRBD1 identical over 9 bases. The CDR3 is 17 residues long. Germline trimming cut 4 bases from V and 2 bases from J; bases unmatched to any gene: 13. Germline-derived CDR1 and CDR2 are SGHRS and YFSETQ. The CDR3 nucleotides read TGCGCCAGCAGCAGGGGGCCCCGAGGACAGGGGACCTACGAGCAGTACTTC. It translates to CASSRGPRGQGTYEQYF.

This clone has a handful of counts. The genes are TRBV29-1 and TRBJ2-3; D possibly corresponds to TRBD1 (5 bases). Per the germline V gene, CDR1 is SQVTM and CDR2 is ANQGSEA. The V gene lost 6 bases and the J gene lost 3 bases, with 7 bases spanning the gap. This CDR3 comprises 11 residues. The CDR3 DNA sequence: TGCAGCGTCGGACAAACAGATACGCAGTATTTT. This gives the protein CSVGQTDTQYF.

The V gene is TRBV18, the J gene TRBJ1-5; no clear D. The germline gives CDR1 KGHSH, CDR2 LQKENI. The V and J ends lost 3 bases and 4 bases respectively, with 16 bases between them. CDR3 size: 16 residues. The CDR3 loop is CASSPSPSRGNQPQHF. The CDR3 DNA sequence: TGTGCCAGCTCACCGTCGCCCTCCCGAGGGAATCAGCCCCAGCATTTT.

This chain links TRBV19 with TRBJ2-7; 12 positions agree with TRBD1. Germline V gene sequence: CDR1 LNHDA, CDR2 SQIVND (reference sequence). The CDR3 sequence is 16 residues long. V lost 1 base to trimming and J lost 3 bases; unmatched junction nucleotides: 4. CDR3 coding DNA: TGTGCCAGTAGTATAGTAGGGACAGGGGGCCTCTACGAGCAGTACTTC. Its protein product is CASSIVGTGGLYEQYF.

The chain recombines TRBV2 with TRBJ2-5; D uncertain. Germline values: CDR1 SNHLY, CDR2 FYNNEI. V was pared by 6 bases and J by 4 bases, with 9 bases between. The CDR3 runs 12 residues. The CDR3 loop is CASRASGETQYF. CDR3 in DNA: TGTGCCAGCAGGGCCTCGGGAGAGACCCAGTACTTC.

The V call is TRBV28, the J call TRBJ1-2; D is perhaps TRBD1 (5 bases). The V and J ends lost 7 bases and 4 bases respectively, with 7 bases between them. The CDR3 loop spans 11 amino acids. Germline V gene sequence: CDR1 MDHEN, CDR2 SYDVKM. CDR3 DNA: TGTGCCAGCACTCAGGGCTATGGCTACACCTTC. Its translation: CASTQGYGYTF.